This entry features one TCR beta chain sequence. This clonotype has just a few counts. Its binding antigen is unknown. It has no much larger one-base neighbor in the sample; base qualities were not kept. In the germline V gene (reference sequence), CDR1 corresponds to DFQATT and CDR2 to SNEGSKA. Trimming accounts for 0 bases at V and 15 bases at J, while the number of junction bases matched to no gene is 11. Including the terminal cysteine and phenylalanine, the CDR3 comprises 13 residues. Only the CDR3 region is kept as DNA, spanning 39 bases read in frame from base 1. This entry is derived from a study of post-analysis software for immune sequencing data (dated by TCRdb to about 2015). Regarding the study in general: Relapsing-remitting, secondary progressive and progressive-relapsing multiple sclerosis were recorded as disease courses, and subtype annotation was lacking for some patients. A subset of samples was prepared in parallel using single-end sample barcoding, then pooled and co-amplified after Illumina adapter ligation. The multiple sclerosis patient repertoires were compared with around ten previously published healthy control repertoires from donors aged about 6 to 28 years. Points the paper makes about the study in general: Direct clustering with F measure revealed strong co-clustering of samples prepared in the same batch, which led to a batch-effect correction. Compared with controls, multiple sclerosis patients had significantly lower normalized Chao1 diversity, a finding suggesting substantial peripheral T-cell clonal expansion. Four to six TRBV segments, including TRBV5-6, TRBV5-1 and TRBV20-1, were significantly more frequent in patients than controls. The multiple sclerosis patient group was slightly younger than the control group.

To demonstrate the VDJtools post-analysis software, the study profiled TCR beta repertoires from the peripheral blood of about 13 young patients with multiple sclerosis. The patients with multiple sclerosis were children and adolescents between about 6 and 16 years of age. Preparation of the library involved PCR. Sequenced using an Illumina HiSeq 2500. To reduce PCR and sequencing biases, unique molecular identifiers were incorporated into the TCR beta cDNA libraries. Every 1 to 10 million input T cells yielded about 500,000 cDNA molecules, meaning each molecule approximated one T cell. The patient libraries were prepared and sequenced using the same protocol as the earlier healthy control dataset. Within a given batch, samples were prepared together, multiplexed and sequenced on the same HiSeq lane. Concerning the study's data processing: Raw barcoded reads were processed with MIGEC, and single-read molecular identifier groups were discarded before consensus assembly and CDR3 extraction. Clonotype tables were post-analysed with VDJtools, normalizing diversity by down-sampling all datasets to the smallest sample size. In repertoire overlap clustering, CDR3 amino acid sequences, but not nucleotide sequences, were matched to correct batch-related cross-sample contamination. TCRdb took the public reads, trimmed them with fastp at Q25, ran MiXCR for clone calling and kept in-frame beta chains. Every CDR3 protein is listed once, alongside the most common genes and DNA of its rows. None of the V and J calls come from the authors' own analysis; TCRdb made them. In all, the sample holds about 770,000 distinct CDR3 sequences, and around 42% of those were seen once. Together, the top ten hold over 4.5% of the sample.

Recombination connected TRBV20-1 to TRBJ2-1, and TRBD2 aligns with 7 junction nucleotides. The TCR comes from a girl between 5 and 17 years old with multiple sclerosis. Material: blood. Read as DNA, the sequence is TGCAGTGCTAGAGATCCGGGGGGTCGCATTCTGTTCTTC. Protein translation: CSARDPGGRILFF.